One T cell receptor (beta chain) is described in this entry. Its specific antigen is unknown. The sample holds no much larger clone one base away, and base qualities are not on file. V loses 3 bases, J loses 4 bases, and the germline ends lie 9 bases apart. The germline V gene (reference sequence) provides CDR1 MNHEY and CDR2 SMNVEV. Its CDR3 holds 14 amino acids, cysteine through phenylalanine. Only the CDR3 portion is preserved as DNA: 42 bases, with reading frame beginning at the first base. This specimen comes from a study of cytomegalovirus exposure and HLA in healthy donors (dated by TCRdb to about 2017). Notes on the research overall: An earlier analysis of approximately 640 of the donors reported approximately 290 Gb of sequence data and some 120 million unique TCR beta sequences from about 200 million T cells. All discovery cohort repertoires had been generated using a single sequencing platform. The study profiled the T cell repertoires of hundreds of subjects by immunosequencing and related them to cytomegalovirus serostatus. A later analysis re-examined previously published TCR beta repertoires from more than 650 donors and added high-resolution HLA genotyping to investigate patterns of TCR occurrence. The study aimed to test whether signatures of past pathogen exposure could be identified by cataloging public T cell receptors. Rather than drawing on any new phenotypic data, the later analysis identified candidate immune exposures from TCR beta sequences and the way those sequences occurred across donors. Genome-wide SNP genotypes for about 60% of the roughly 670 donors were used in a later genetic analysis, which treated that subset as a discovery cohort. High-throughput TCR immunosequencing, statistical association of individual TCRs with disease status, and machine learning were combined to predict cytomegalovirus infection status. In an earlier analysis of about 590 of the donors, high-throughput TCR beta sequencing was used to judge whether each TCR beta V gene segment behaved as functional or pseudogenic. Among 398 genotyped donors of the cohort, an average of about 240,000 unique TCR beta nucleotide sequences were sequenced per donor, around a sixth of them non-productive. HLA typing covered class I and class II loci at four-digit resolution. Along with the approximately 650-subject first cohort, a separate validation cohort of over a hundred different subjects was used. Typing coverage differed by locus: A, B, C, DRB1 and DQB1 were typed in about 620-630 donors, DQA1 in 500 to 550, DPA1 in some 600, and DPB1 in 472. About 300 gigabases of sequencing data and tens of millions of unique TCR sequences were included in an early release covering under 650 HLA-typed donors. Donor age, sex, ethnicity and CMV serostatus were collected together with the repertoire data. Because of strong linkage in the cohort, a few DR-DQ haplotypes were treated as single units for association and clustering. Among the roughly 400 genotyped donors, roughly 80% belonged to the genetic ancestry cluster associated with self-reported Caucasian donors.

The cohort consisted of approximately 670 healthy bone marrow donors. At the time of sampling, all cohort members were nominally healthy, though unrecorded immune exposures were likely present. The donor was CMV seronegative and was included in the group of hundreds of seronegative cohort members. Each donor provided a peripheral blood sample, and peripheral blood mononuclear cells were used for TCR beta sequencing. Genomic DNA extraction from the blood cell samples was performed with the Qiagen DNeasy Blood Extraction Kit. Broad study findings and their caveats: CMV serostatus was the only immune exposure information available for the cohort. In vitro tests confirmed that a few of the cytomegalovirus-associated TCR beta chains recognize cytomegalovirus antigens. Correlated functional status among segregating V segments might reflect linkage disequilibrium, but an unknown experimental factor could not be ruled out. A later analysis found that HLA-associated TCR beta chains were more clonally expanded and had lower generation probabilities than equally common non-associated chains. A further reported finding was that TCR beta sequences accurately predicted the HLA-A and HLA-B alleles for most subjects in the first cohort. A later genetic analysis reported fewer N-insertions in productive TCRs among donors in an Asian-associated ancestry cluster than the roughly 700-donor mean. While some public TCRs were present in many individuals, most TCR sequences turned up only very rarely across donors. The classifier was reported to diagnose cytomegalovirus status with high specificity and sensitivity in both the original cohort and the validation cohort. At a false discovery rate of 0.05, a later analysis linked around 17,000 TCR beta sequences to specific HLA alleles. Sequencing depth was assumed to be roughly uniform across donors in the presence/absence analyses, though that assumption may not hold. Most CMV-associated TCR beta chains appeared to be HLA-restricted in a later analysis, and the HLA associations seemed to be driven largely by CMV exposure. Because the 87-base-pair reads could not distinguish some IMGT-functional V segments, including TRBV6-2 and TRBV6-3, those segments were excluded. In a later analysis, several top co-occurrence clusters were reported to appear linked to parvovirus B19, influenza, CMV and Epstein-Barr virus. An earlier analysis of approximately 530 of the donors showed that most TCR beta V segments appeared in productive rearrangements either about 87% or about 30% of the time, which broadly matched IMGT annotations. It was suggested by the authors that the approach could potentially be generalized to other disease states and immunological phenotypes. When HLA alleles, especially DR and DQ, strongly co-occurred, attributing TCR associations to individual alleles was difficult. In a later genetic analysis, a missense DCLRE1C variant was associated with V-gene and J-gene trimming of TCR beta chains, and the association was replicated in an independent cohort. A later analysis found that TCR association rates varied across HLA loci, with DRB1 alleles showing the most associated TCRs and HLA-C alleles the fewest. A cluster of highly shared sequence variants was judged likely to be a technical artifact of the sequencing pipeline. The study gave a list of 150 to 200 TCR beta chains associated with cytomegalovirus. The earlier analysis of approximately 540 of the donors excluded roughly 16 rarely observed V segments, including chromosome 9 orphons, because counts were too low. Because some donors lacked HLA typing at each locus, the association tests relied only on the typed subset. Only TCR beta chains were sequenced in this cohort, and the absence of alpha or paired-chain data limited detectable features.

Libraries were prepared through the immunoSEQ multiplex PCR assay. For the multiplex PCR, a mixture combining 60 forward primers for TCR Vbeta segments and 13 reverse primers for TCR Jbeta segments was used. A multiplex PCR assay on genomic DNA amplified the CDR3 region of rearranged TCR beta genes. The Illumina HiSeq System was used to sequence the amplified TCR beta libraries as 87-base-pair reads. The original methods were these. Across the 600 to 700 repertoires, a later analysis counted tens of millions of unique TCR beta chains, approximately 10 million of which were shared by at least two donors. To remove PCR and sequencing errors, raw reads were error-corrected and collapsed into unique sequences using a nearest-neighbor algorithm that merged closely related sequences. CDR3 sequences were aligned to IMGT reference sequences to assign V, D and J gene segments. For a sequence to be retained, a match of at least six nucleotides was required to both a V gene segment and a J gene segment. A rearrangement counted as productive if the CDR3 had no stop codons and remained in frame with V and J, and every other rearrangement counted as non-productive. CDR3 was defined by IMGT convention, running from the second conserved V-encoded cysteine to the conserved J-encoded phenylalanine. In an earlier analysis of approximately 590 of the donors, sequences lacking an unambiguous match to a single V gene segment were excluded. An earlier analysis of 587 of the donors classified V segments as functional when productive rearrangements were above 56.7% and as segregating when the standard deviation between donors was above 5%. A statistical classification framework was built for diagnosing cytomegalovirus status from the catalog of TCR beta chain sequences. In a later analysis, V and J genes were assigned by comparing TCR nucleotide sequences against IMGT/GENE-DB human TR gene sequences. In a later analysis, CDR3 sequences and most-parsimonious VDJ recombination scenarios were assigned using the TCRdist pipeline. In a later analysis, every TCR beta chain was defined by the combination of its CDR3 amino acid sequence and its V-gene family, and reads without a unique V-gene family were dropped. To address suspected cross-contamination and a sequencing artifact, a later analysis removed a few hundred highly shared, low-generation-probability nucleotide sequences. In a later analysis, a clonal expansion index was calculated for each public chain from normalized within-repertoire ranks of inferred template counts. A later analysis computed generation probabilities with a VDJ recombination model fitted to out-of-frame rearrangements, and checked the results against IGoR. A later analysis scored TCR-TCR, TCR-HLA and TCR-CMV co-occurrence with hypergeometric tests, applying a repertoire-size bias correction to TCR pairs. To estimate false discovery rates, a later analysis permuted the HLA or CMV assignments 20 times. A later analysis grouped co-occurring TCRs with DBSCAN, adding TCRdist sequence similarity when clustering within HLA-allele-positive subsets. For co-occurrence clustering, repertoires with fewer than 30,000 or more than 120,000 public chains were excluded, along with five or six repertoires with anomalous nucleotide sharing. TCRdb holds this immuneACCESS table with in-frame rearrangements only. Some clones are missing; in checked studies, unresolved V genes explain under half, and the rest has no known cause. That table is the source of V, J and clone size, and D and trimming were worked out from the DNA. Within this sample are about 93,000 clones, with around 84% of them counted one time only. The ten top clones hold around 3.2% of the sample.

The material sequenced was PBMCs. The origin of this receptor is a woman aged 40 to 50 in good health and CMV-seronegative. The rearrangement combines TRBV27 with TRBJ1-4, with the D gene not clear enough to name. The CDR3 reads CASSFSTVNEKLFF. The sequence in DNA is TGTGCCAGCAGTTTTTCTACGGTTAATGAAAAACTGTTTTTT.